The 9 T cell receptor beta chains below come from one sample, sequenced in a study of cytomegalovirus exposure and HLA in healthy donors. This PCR relied on a set of 60 Vbeta primers and 13 Jbeta primers. Repertoires were generated with immunoSEQ multiplex PCR, while TCRdb's copy carries only in-frame clones and drops some. Here the sample spans 80,000 or so clones, over 70% being singletons. The sample comprised PBMCs. The receptors come from a man aged 50 to 60 in good health and CMV-seropositive.

Here the CDR3 DNA reads TGCGCCAGCAGCTTGGCCTCGGACAGGGAAGGCTACACCTTC. Amino acids: CASSLASDREGYTF. The genes are TRBV5-1 and TRBJ1-2; the match to TRBD1 covers 8 bases. The CDR3 runs to 14 residues. The V gene end was trimmed by 0 bases and the J gene end by 8 bases; junction bases not matched to a gene: 6. Germline V gene data show CDR1 as SGHRS and CDR2 as YFSETQ.

The chain carries TRBV4-3 and TRBJ2-7, with D possibly TRBD1 on 7 matching bases. CDR1 is LGHNA, CDR2 YSLEER, per germline. Between the trimmed V and J ends, which lost 0 bases and 4 bases, there was a span of 13 bases. This CDR3 has 15 residues. In DNA, the CDR3 is TGCGCCAGCAGCCAAGATCAGGGGGGAACGTACGAGCAGTACTTC. This gives the protein CASSQDQGGTYEQYF.

The rearrangement uses TRBV5-5 and TRBJ2-7; 11 positions match TRBD2. Germline CDR1 SGHKS, CDR2 YYEKEE (reference sequence). This CDR3 is 15 amino acids long. Trimming at V came to 0 bases and at J to 4 bases, leaving 3 bases not matched to a gene. CDR3 loop: CASSLAPSGGYEQYF. The CDR3 nucleotides are TGTGCCAGCAGCTTGGCGCCTAGCGGGGGGTACGAGCAGTACTTC.

Only one count was recorded for this clone. V usage is TRBV30 and J usage is TRBJ1-5, with a weak D call TRBD1 (5 bases). V was pared by 4 bases and J by 0 bases, with 13 bases between. The length of the CDR3 is 15 residues. Germline V gene lookup returns CDR1 GTSNPN and CDR2 SVGIG (reference sequence). CDR3 sequence (DNA): TGTGCCTGGAACCGGGGGAGTTATAGCAATCAGCCCCAGCATTTT. It is translated as CAWNRGSYSNQPQHF.

V gene TRBV5-4 combines with J gene TRBJ2-5; 10 nucleotides line up with TRBD2. Losses at the gene ends were 6 bases for V and 4 bases for J; bases not matched to a gene: 12. The CDR3 extends over 16 amino acids. In germline, CDR1 is SGHNT, CDR2 YYREEE (reference sequence). CDR3 residues: CASTPGLAGVGETQYF. The CDR3 coding sequence is TGTGCCAGCACCCCTGGGCTAGCGGGAGTGGGAGAGACCCAGTACTTC.

The chain uses TRBV27 and TRBJ2-1; D is perhaps TRBD2 (6 bases). The CDR3 runs 14 residues. V dropped 8 bases and J dropped 9 bases, with 20 bases sitting between them. Germline V gene sequence: CDR1 MNHEY, CDR2 SMNVEV (reference sequence). CDR3 DNA: TGTGCCAGCGCACCGACTAGGATCTTGGGTGAGCAGTTCTTC. Translated, it gives CASAPTRILGEQFF.

The chain uses TRBV6-5 and TRBJ2-5; 7 bases are a match to TRBD2. Trimming took 6 bases from V and 5 from J; bases not matched to a gene: 0. Germline CDR1 is MNHEY and CDR2 is SVGAGI. The CDR3 is 11 residues long. The CDR3 loop is CASRAGETQYF. The DNA of the CDR3 is TGTGCCAGCAGAGCGGGGGAGACCCAGTACTTC.

This clone was seen more than once but under ten times. The junction departs from germline at one end; a sequencing error may be responsible. This chain uses TRBV4-3 with TRBJ2-4, with 9 nucleotides matching TRBD1. The germline V gene has CDR1 LGHNA and CDR2 YSLEER. This CDR3 is built from 17 residues. Here the CDR3 reads CASSQEQGQGTKNSQYF. The CDR3, as DNA: TGCGCCAGCAGCCAAGAACAGGGACAGGGAACCAAAAACAGTCAGTACTTC.

The chain links TRBV20-1 to TRBJ2-5; D remains unclear. This CDR3 is 11 amino acids long. Between the trimmed V and J ends, which lost 3 bases and 5 bases, there was a span of 7 bases. CDR1 and CDR2 (germline): DFQATT, SNEGSKA (reference sequence). Written as DNA, the CDR3 is TGCAGTGCTAGGGCCGGGGAGACCCAGTACTTC. Its translation is CSARAGETQYF.